These 9 T cell receptor beta chains were all obtained from the same sample, sequenced in a study of CXCR3-negative and CXCR3-positive naive CD8 T cells. Carrying UMI labels, the TRB cDNA libraries were prepared through 5' RACE. TCRdb re-called the 5' RACE reads; every CDR3 protein appears as one record, without DNA. The sample yields around 5,300 distinct CDR3 sequences, of which the top ten take up roughly 2.5%. The source material was naive CXCR3- CD8+ T cells from blood. Described subset: CD45RO-CCR7+CD27+CD95- naive CD8+ T cells lacking CXCR3 (TNR3-). Receptors originate from a human donor in good health. Some clones in this sample may be carry-over from other donors' samples.

V is TRBV27 and J is TRBJ1-5; TCRdb picks TRBD1, but there is no DNA to check that call. CDR1 is MNHEY and CDR2 is SMNVEV in the germline V gene (reference sequence). The CDR3 covers 15 residues. The CDR3 sequence is CASSSRRGSNQPQHF.

By frequency, this clonotype registers medium-sized. The genes are TRBV27 and TRBJ2-3. The CDR3 loop spans 14 amino acids. CDR1 is MNHEY, CDR2 SMNVEV, per germline (reference sequence). The CDR3 spells CASNSGSTTDTQYF.

In terms of frequency, this clonotype is medium-sized. The V gene is TRBV15, the J gene TRBJ1-2. Germline CDR1 LNHNV, CDR2 YYDKDF (reference sequence). This CDR3 is 13 amino acids long. CDR3 sequence: CATSADENYGYTF.

This chain uses TRBV29-1 with TRBJ2-7; with no DNA, the TCRdb D assignment of TRBD1 cannot be verified. The CDR3 runs 11 residues. Germline V gene lookup returns CDR1 SQVTM and CDR2 ANQGSEA. The CDR3 is CSAKTGNEQYF.

This clonotype ranks as medium-sized in terms of frequency. The chain joins TRBV7-9 to TRBJ2-7. Germline lookup yields CDR1 SEHNR and CDR2 FQNEAQ (reference sequence). The CDR3 is made up of 12 amino acids. CDR3: CASSFDSYEQYF.

Considering frequency, this clonotype is large. V and J are TRBV16 and TRBJ2-7. This CDR3 has 14 residues. Per the germline V gene, CDR1 is KGHSY and CDR2 is FQNENV. The chain's CDR3 is CASSPGAADYEQYF.

This clonotype is called medium-sized based on its frequency. The V and J genes are TRBV20-1 and TRBJ1-3; the D call from TCRdb, TRBD1, cannot be confirmed without DNA. In germline, CDR1 is DFQATT, CDR2 SNEGSKA (reference sequence). The CDR3 covers 16 residues. The CDR3 spells CSARSGTEYSGNTIYF.

The V gene is TRBV7-9, the J gene TRBJ2-4; the TCRdb D gene call, TRBD1, has no DNA to confirm it. The CDR3 contains 14 residues. Germline V gene data show CDR1 as SEHNR and CDR2 as FQNEAQ (reference sequence). The CDR3 reads CASSPAAPKNIQYF.

This clonotype ranks as medium-sized (0.01 to 0.1%) in terms of frequency. The V and J genes are TRBV29-1 and TRBJ2-7; the D call of TRBD1 rests on TCRdb alone, since no DNA is present to check it. Looked up from germline, CDR1 is SQVTM and CDR2 is ANQGSEA. This CDR3 is 15 amino acids long. CDR3: CSVVDRVGRLAEQYF.